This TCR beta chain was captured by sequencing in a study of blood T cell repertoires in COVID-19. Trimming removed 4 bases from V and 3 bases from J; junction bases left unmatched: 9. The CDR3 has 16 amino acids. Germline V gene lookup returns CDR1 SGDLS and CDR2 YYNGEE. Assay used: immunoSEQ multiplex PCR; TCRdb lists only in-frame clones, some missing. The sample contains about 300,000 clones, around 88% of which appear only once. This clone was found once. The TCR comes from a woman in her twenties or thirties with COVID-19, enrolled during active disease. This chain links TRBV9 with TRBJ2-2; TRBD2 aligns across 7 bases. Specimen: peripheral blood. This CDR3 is CASSPTGRGYTGELFF. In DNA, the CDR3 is TGTGCCAGCAGCCCCACGGGGCGGGGGTACACCGGGGAGCTGTTTTTT.